The T cell receptor (beta chain) under discussion was sequenced for a study of T cells after yellow fever vaccination. The germline V gene encodes CDR1 SEHNR and CDR2 FQNEAQ (reference sequence). The V gene lost 6 bases and the J gene lost 6 bases, with 17 bases spanning the gap. The CDR3 covers 15 residues. TCRdb analysed the 5' RACE reads with MiXCR anew, one entry per CDR3 protein. The repertoire holds fewer than 450,000 distinct CDR3 sequences, with less than 9.5% as singletons. This TCR was sampled from a young man who received the YFV17D yellow fever vaccine. The V and J genes are TRBV7-9 and TRBJ2-2; weak D call: TRBD1 (5 bases). The sequencing here drew on PBMCs, taken approximately 47 days after the first yellow fever vaccination. The CDR3 spells CASRPMLGQAGELFF. The CDR3, as DNA: TGTGCCAGCAGGCCTATGTTGGGGCAGGCCGGGGAGCTGTTTTTT.